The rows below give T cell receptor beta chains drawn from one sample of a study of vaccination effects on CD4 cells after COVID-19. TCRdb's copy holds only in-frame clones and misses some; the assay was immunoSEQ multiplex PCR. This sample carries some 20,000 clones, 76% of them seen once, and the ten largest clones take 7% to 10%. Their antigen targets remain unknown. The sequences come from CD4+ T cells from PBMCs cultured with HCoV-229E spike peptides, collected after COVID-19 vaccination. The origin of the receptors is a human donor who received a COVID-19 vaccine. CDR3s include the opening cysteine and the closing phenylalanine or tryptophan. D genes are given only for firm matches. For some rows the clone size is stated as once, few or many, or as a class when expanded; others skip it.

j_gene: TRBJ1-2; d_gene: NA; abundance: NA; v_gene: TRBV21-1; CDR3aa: CASSKLNVRDAYGGYGYTF; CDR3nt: TGTGCCAGCAGCAAATTGAATGTCCGGGACGCCTACGGAGGCTATGGCTACACCTTC
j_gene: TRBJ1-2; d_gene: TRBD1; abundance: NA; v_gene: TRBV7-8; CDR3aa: CASSLAPIDDRAYYGYTF; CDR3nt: TGTGCCAGCAGCTTAGCCCCCATCGATGACAGGGCCTACTATGGCTACACCTTC
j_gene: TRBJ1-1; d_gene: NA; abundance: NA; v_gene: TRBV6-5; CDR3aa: CASSRIQNTEAFF; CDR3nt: TGTGCCAGCAGTAGAATCCAGAACACTGAAGCTTTCTTT
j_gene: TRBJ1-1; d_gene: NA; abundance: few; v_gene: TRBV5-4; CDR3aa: CASSTGMNTEAFF; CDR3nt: TGTGCCAGCAGCACAGGTATGAACACTGAAGCTTTCTTT
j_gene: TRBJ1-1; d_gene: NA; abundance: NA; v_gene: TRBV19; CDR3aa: CASSWGLNTEAFF; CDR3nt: TGTGCCAGCTCCTGGGGGTTGAACACTGAAGCTTTCTTT
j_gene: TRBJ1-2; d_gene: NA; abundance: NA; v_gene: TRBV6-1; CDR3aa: CASSESLEQVRGYGYTF; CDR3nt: TGTGCCAGCAGTGAGTCTTTAGAGCAGGTAAGGGGGTATGGCTACACCTTC
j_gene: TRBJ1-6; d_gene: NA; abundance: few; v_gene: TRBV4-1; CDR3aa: CASSQGPARGHSPLHF; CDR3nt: TGCGCCAGCAGCCAAGGGCCCGCGAGAGGTCATTCACCCCTCCACTTT
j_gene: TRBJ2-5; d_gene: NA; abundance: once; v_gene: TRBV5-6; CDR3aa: CASSFQETQYF; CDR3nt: TGTGCCAGCAGCTTTCAAGAGACCCAGTACTTC
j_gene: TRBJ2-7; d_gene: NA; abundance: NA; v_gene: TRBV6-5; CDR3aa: CASTWWGASYEQYF; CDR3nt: TGTGCCAGCACGTGGTGGGGGGCGTCCTACGAGCAGTACTTC
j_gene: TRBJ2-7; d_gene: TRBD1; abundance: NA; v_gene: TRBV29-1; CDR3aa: CSVAGDRGAPSSYEQYF; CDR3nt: TGCAGCGTTGCCGGGGACAGGGGCGCCCCCAGCTCCTACGAGCAGTACTTC
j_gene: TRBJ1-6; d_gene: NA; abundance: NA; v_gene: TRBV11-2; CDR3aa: CASSLEGLNSPLHF; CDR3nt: TGTGCCAGCAGCTTAGAAGGACTTAATTCACCCCTCCACTTT
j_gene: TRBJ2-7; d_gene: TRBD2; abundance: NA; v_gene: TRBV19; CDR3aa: CASSIETGLAGWNEQYF; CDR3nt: TGTGCCAGTAGTATAGAGACAGGACTAGCGGGATGGAACGAGCAGTACTTC
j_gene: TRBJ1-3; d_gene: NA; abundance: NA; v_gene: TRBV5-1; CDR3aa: CASGTGNTIYF; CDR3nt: TGCGCCAGCGGGACTGGAAACACCATATATTTT
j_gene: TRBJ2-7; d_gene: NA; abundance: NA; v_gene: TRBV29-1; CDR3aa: CSVRLSGFEQYF; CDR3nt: TGCAGCGTACGCCTTAGTGGTTTCGAGCAGTACTTC
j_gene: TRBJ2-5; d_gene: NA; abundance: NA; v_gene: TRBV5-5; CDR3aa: CASSSQTGTLETQYF; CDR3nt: TGTGCCAGCAGCTCCCAAACCGGGACCCTGGAGACCCAGTACTTC
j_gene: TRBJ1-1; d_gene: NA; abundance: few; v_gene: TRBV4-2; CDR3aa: CASSQVGQNTEAFF; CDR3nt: TGTGCCAGCAGCCAAGTCGGTCAAAACACTGAAGCTTTCTTT
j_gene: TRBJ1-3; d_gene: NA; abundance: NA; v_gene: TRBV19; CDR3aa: CASSPKGRNSGNTIYF; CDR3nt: TGTGCCAGTAGTCCAAAGGGACGGAACTCTGGAAACACCATATATTTT
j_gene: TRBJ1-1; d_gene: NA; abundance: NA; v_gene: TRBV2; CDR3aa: CASSEGGHSTEAFF; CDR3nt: TGTGCCAGCAGTGAAGGTGGGCACAGCACTGAAGCTTTCTTT
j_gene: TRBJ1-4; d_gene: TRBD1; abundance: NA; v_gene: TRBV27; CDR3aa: CASSLKGAKLFF; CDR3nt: TGTGCCAGCAGTTTAAAGGGGGCCAAACTGTTTTTT